This TCR beta chain was sequenced during a study of PD-1 blockade in classical Hodgkin lymphoma. Using immunoSEQ multiplex PCR, the repertoire was profiled, and TCRdb retains in-frame clones only, with some absent. The sample includes more than 20,000 clones, 90% to 95% of them seen just once. Comments on this clone: What it binds is not known.

The sample's time point: newly diagnosed, previously untreated cHL patient sample. Newly diagnosed, untreated classical Hodgkin lymphoma PBMCs served as comparison. Findings and caveats of the study: Relapsed/refractory patients reportedly had lower baseline diversity than newly diagnosed patients. With respect to the repertoire differences, their causes, possibly disease activity or prior therapy, remain undefined.

Sequences were obtained from peripheral blood mononuclear cells (PBMCs). The TCR originated in a human donor with classical Hodgkin lymphoma.

This CDR3 is CASSLGPAGKNSNQPQHF. The CDR3 nucleotides are TGTGCCAGCAGCTTAGGACCCGCAGGGAAAAATAGCAATCAGCCCCAGCATTTT. The chain employs TRBV7-9 and TRBJ1-5; a weak D match, TRBD1 (5 bases). Germline V gives CDR1 SEHNR, CDR2 FQNEAQ (reference sequence). This CDR3 has 18 amino acids. Deletions cut 1 base from V and 0 bases from J, with 16 bases between.